This T cell receptor (beta chain) stems from a study of Ad26.COV2.S vaccination and SARS-CoV-2 variants. Study background: Doses of Ad26.COV2.S were injected into muscle once or twice, 56 days apart. General study points: In vaccinated individuals, spike-specific CD8+ and CD4+ T cell responses reportedly displayed substantial breadth. Non-spike TCR breadth showed similarity between vaccine and placebo recipients. Individuals receiving vaccine had higher spike-specific TCR breadth than placebo recipients did.

Sample treatment: 15 to 20 received Ad26.COV2.S at low or high dose, single or two shots; 5 received placebo; per-sample allocation not given. Sampling was performed 63 days after the first vaccine or placebo injection. Of note for this clone: Its antigen is not known.

The CDR3 runs to 12 residues. Germline lookup yields CDR1 MNHEY and CDR2 SVGAGI. With 8 bases clipped from V and 7 bases from J, the junction kept 6 bases outside the gene matches. Sequencing was performed with immunoSEQ multiplex PCR; in TCRdb, only in-frame clones are kept and a portion is missing. The table lists about 350,000 clones, around 89% of them singletons. The receptor comes from a person between 18 and 60 years old who received the Ad26.COV2.S COVID-19 vaccine or a placebo. The sequenced sample was peripheral blood, obtained in a trial of Ad26.COV2.S vaccine versus placebo. The chain links TRBV6-5 to TRBJ2-7; 9 bases fit TRBD1. CDR3 protein: CASWTGVSEQYF. In nucleotides, the CDR3 is TGTGCCAGCTGGACAGGGGTGAGTGAGCAGTACTTC.